These 4 T cell receptor beta chains originate from one sample sequenced in a study of T-cell reconstitution after alpha-beta-depleted transplantation in children. Preparation of the TCRbeta library used unique molecular identifiers. TCRdb reprocessed the PCR reads via MiXCR and lists one record per CDR3 protein. The sample holds approximately 220,000 distinct CDR3 sequences, roughly a sixth seen once. The input for sequencing was PBMCs, mostly from graft donor cells, taken 360 days after TCRalphabeta/CD19-depleted stem cell transplant. Receptors were obtained from a male patient aged 2 to 9 who had a stem cell transplant for acute lymphoblastic leukemia, so the T cells may come from the graft donor.

CDR3 bases: TGTGCCAGCAGCCGAAGGGGGGGCGAGTACAATGAGCAGTTCTTC. This gives the protein CASSRRGGEYNEQFF. The chain recombines TRBV7-9 with TRBJ2-1; tentatively, D is TRBD2 (7 bases). Germline assignment: CDR1 SEHNR and CDR2 FQNEAQ (reference sequence). This CDR3 is 15 amino acids long. Trimming removed 5 bases at V and 4 bases at J, with 15 bases between. Full variable domain (remainder filled in from reference TRBV7-9 and TRBJ2-1): DTGVSQNPRHKITKRGQNVTFRCDPISEHNRLYWYRQTLGQGPEFLTYFQNEAQLEKSRLLSDRFSAERPKGSFSTLEIQRTEQGDSAMYLCASSRRGGEYNEQFFGPGTRLTVL.

Comments on this clonotype: A read error may account for a junction end that differs from germline. The chain recombines TRBV20-1 with TRBJ2-7; the D gene is possibly TRBD2 (6 bases). CDR1 and CDR2 (germline): DFQATT, SNEGSKA (reference sequence). The CDR3 length is 15 residues. CDR3 loop: CCARDASGGVYEQYF. The CDR3 DNA follows: TGCTGTGCTAGAGATGCATCTGGCGGGGTCTACGAGCAGTACTTC.

CDR3 coding DNA: TGTGCCAGCCGTGGGGGGACTAGATCGGTCGCTGAGCAGTTCTTC. As protein: CASRGGTRSVAEQFF. The rearrangement links TRBV28 to TRBJ2-1, with TRBD2 identical over 8 bases. The V gene end was trimmed by 8 bases and the J gene end by 9 bases; junction bases not matched to a gene: 15. Per the germline V gene, CDR1 is MDHEN and CDR2 is SYDVKM. The length of the CDR3 is 15 residues.

This chain connects TRBV12-3 or TRBV12-4 to TRBJ1-1, with 7 bases that match TRBD1. The CDR3 runs 15 residues. The junction had 10 bases not matched to a gene; V was cut back by 5 bases and J by 4 bases. The CDR3 reads CASSPDRAGGTEAFF. The CDR3 DNA follows: TGTGCCAGCAGTCCTGACAGGGCGGGGGGCACTGAAGCTTTCTTT.